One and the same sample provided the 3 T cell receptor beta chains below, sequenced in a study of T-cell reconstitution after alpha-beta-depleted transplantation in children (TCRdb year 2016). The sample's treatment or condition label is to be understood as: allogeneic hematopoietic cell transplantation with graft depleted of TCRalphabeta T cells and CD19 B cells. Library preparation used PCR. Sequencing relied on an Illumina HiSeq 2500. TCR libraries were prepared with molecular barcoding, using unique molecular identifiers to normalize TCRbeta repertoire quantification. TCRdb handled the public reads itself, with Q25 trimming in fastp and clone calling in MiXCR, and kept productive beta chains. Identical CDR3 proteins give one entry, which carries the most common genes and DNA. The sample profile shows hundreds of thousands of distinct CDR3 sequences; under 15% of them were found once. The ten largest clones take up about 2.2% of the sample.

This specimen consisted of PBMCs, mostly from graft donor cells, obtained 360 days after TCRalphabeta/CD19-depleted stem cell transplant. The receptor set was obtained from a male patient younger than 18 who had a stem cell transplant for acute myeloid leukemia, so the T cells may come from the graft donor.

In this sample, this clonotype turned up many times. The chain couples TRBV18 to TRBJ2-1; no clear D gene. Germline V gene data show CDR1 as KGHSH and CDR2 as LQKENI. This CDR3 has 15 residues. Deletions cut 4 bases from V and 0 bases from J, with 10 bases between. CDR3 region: CASSLLPSSYNEQFF. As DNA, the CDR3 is TGTGCCAGCTCACTCTTACCCAGCTCCTACAATGAGCAGTTCTTC.

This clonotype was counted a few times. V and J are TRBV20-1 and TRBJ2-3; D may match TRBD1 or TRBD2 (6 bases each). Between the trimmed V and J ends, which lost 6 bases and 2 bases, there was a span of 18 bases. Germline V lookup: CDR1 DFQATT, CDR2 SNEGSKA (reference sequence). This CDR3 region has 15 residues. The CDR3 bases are TGCAGTGCCACCCCCCTACAGGGACTCACAGATACGCAGTATTTT. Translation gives CSATPLQGLTDTQYF.

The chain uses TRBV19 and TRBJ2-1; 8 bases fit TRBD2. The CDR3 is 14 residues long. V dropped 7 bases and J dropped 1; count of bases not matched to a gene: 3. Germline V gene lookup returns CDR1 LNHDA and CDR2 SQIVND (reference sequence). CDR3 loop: CASKAGESYNEQFF. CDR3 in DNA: TGTGCCAGTAAAGCGGGGGAATCCTACAATGAGCAGTTCTTC.